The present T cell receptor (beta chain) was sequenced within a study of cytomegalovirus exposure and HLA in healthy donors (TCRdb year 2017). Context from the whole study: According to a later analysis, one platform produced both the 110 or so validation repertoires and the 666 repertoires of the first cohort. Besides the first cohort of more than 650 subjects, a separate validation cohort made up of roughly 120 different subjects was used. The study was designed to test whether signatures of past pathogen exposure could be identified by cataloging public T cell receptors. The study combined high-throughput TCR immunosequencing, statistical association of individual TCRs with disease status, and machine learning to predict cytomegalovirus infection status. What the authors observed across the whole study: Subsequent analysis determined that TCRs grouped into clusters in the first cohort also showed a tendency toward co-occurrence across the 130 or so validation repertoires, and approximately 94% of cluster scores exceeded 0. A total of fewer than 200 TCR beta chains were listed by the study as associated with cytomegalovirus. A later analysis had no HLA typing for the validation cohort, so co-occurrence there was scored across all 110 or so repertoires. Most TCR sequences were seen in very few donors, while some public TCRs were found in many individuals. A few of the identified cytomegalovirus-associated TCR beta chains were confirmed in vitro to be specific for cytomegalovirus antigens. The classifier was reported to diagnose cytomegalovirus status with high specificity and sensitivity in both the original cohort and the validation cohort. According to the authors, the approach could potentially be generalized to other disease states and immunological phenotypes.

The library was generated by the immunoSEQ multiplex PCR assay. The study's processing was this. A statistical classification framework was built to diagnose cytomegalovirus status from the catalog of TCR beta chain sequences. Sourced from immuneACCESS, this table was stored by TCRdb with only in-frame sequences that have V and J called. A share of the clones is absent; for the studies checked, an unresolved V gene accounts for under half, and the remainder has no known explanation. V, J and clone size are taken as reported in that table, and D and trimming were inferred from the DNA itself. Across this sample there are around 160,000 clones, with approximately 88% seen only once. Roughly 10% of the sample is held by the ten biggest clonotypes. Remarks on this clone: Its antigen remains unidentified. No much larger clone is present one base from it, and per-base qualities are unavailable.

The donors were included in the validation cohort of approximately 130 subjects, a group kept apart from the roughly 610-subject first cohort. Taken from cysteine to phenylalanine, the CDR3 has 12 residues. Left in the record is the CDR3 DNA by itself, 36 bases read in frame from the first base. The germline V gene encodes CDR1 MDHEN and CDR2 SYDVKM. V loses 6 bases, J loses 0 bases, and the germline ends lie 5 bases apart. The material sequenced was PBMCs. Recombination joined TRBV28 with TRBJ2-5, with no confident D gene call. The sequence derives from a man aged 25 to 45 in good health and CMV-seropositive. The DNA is TGTGCCAGCAGCCAGTACCAAGAGACCCAGTACTTC. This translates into CASSQYQETQYF.